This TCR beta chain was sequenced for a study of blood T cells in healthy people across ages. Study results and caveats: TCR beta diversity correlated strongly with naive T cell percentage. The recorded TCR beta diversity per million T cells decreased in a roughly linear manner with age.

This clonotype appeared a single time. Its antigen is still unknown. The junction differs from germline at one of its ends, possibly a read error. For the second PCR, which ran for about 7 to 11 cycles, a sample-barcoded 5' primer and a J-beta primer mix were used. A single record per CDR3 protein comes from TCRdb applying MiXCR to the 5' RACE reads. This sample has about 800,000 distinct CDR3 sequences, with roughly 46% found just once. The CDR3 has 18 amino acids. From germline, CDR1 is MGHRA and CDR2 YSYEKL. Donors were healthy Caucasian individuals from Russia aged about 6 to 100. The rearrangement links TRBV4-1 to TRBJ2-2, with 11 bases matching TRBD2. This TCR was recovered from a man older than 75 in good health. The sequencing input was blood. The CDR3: CASSQDSGLAVNSGELFF. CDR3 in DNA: TGCGCCAGCAGCCAAGATTCGGGACTAGCGGTCAACAGCGGGGAGCTGTTTTTT.